What follows are 23 T cell receptor beta chains derived from one specimen sequenced in a study of Ad26.COV2.S vaccination and SARS-CoV-2 variants (dated by TCRdb to 2020 to 2022). The receptor library was made with the immunoSEQ multiplex PCR assay. TCRdb took over this immuneACCESS table, retaining in-frame rearrangements with V and J assigned. Such tables are incomplete; in checked studies, under half of the missing clones stem from an unresolved V gene, and the remainder is unexplained. This sample lists about 370,000 clones; less than 90% were detected once. The ten top clones hold roughly 3.5% of the sample. The treatment or condition label, as the study defines it: around 19 received Ad26.COV2.S at low or high dose, single or two shots; 5 received placebo; per-sample allocation not given. Repertoires of vaccine and placebo recipients were sequenced from samples collected on day 63 after the first injection.

Specimen: peripheral blood, collected in a trial of Ad26.COV2.S vaccine versus placebo. The receptors come from a person between 18 and 60 years old who received the Ad26.COV2.S COVID-19 vaccine or a placebo.

CDR3 in amino acids: CASSLDDPGNTIYF. The CDR3 DNA reads TGTGCCAGCAGCCTAGACGACCCTGGAAACACCATATATTTT. The V gene is TRBV7-8, the J gene TRBJ1-3; D is unclear. The length of the CDR3 is 14 residues. Trimming cost V 5 bases and J 2 bases, with 10 bases left between them. Germline V gives CDR1 SGHVS, CDR2 FQNEAQ. The full variable domain, completed using reference TRBV7-8 and TRBJ1-3, is GAGVSQSPRYKVAKRGQDVALRCDPISGHVSLFWYQQALGQGPEFLTYFQNEAQLDKSGLPSDRFFAERPEGSVSTLKIQRTQQEDSAVYLCASSLDDPGNTIYFGEGSWLTVV.

The J gene is TRBJ2-1, the V gene TRBV2, with 11 bases lining up with TRBD2. Germline V gene sequence: CDR1 SNHLY, CDR2 FYNNEI. With 8 bases clipped from V and 6 bases from J, the junction kept 9 bases outside the gene matches. The CDR3 totals 15 residues. The CDR3 DNA is TGTGCCAGCTTGGGCCCGGGACTAGCGGCCAATGAGCAGTTCTTC. Translated: CASLGPGLAANEQFF.

The chain is built from TRBV11-2 and TRBJ1-2; a possible D gene is TRBD1 (5 bases). This CDR3 is built from 14 residues. With 0 bases removed from V and 2 bases from J, the gap between germline ends came to 7 bases. From germline, CDR1 is SGHAT and CDR2 FQNNGV. The CDR3 DNA sequence: TGTGCCAGCAGCTTAGATCAGGGAAACTATGGCTACACCTTC. This codes for CASSLDQGNYGYTF.

This rearrangement joins TRBV15 to TRBJ1-6; the D gene is possibly TRBD1 (6 bases). CDR1 LNHNV and CDR2 YYDKDF come from the germline V gene (reference sequence). The CDR3 is 15 residues long. V dropped 3 bases and J dropped 10 bases, with 16 bases sitting between them. The CDR3 coding sequence is TGTGCCACCAGCAGGGGGGGGGACACGAGGTCACCCCTCCACTTT. Translation: CATSRGGDTRSPLHF.

This sequence joins TRBV6-5 and TRBJ2-7, with a possible D match to TRBD1 (6 bases). The CDR3 sequence is 10 residues long. V lost 8 bases and J 5 bases, leaving 7 bases between the germline ends. CDR1 is MNHEY and CDR2 is SVGAGI in the germline V gene. CDR3 bases: TGTGCCAGCTACAGGGACGAGCAGTACTTC. As protein: CASYRDEQYF.

This chain uses TRBV18 with TRBJ1-2; a weak D match, TRBD1 (5 bases). Trimming took off 6 bases at V and 5 bases at J, with 19 bases between the two ends. The CDR3 contains 15 residues. Germline V gene sequence: CDR1 KGHSH, CDR2 LQKENI. The CDR3 DNA is TGTGCCAGCTCCTCACGCGGGGGTCCTGAGTATGGCTACACCTTC. This sequence encodes CASSSRGGPEYGYTF.

This chain connects TRBV7-9 to TRBJ2-7; D is perhaps TRBD1 (5 bases). CDR1 is SEHNR, CDR2 FQNEAQ, per germline (reference sequence). Trimming removed 1 base at V and 3 bases at J, with 13 bases between. This CDR3 has 15 residues. The CDR3 DNA is TGTGCCAGCAGCTTAGGGACACCCCGTTACTACGAGCAGTACTTC. This codes for CASSLGTPRYYEQYF.

The rearrangement uses TRBV11-3 and TRBJ1-5, with 7 bases that match TRBD1. The J segment lost 5 bases and the V segment lost 5 bases, leaving 15 bases of the junction unmatched. The germline V gene encodes CDR1 SGHNT and CDR2 YENEEA. The CDR3 spans 17 residues. The CDR3 DNA follows: TGTGCCAGCAGCCAACAGGGGCGAGAAGGGTCCTATCAGCCCCAGCATTTT. It codes for CASSQQGREGSYQPQHF. The full variable domain, rest sourced from reference TRBV11-3 and TRBJ1-5, is EAGVVQSPRYKIIEKKQPVAFWCNPISGHNTLYWYLQNLGQGPELLIRYENEEAVDDSQLPKDRFSAERLKGVDSTLKIQPAELGDSAVYLCASSQQGREGSYQPQHFGDGTRLSIL.

This chain joins TRBV4-1 and TRBJ1-2; 8 bases are a match to TRBD1. Germline V gives CDR1 MGHRA, CDR2 YSYEKL. This CDR3 comprises 15 residues. The ends lost 1 base at V and 3 bases at J; junction bases unmatched: 4. The CDR3 spells CASSQGTGSYYGYTF. DNA of the CDR3: TGCGCCAGCAGCCAAGGGACAGGGAGTTACTATGGCTACACCTTC.

V and J are TRBV19 and TRBJ2-5; D is perhaps TRBD2 (6 bases). This CDR3 contains 14 residues. Germline loops: CDR1 LNHDA, CDR2 SQIVND (reference sequence). Trimming took 8 bases from V and 5 from J, leaving 18 bases between them. The CDR3, as DNA: TGTGCCAGTGGTCCAAGGGAGGTCCGGGAGACCCAGTACTTC. This sequence encodes CASGPREVRETQYF.

The chain employs TRBV5-8 and TRBJ2-5; D is ambiguous. From germline, CDR1 is SGHTS and CDR2 YDEGEE. The CDR3 is made up of 13 amino acids. V lost 1 base and J lost 5, with 9 bases in between. In DNA form, the CDR3 reads TGTGCCAGCAGCTTGTCCCGGGTCGAGACCCAGTACTTC. The encoded protein is CASSLSRVETQYF.

The V call is TRBV11-2, the J call TRBJ2-1; D unresolved. CDR3 length: 15 amino acids. V was trimmed by 0 bases and J by 9 bases, leaving 15 bases between them. The V gene's germline CDR1 is SGHAT and CDR2 FQNNGV. CDR3 bases: TGTGCCAGCAGCTTAGATCGCCTTGTATTTGTTGAGCAGTTCTTC. The encoded protein is CASSLDRLVFVEQFF.

V is TRBV5-1 and J is TRBJ1-3; 7 bases fit TRBD1. V was clipped by 4 bases and J by 0 bases; unmatched bases: 4. Germline lookup yields CDR1 SGHRS and CDR2 YFSETQ. CDR3 length: 15 amino acids. This CDR3 is CASSITGDSGNTIYF. CDR3 nucleotide sequence: TGCGCCAGCAGCATAACAGGGGACTCTGGAAACACCATATATTTT.

The gene calls are TRBV2 and TRBJ1-1; 7 positions agree with TRBD1. Germline V CDR1 and CDR2: SNHLY, FYNNEI. V dropped 7 bases and J dropped 2; count of bases not matched to a gene: 7. This CDR3 comprises 14 residues. The CDR3 is CASNRAGGNTEAFF. CDR3 nucleotide sequence: TGTGCCAGCAATCGGGCAGGGGGTAACACTGAAGCTTTCTTT.

This chain links TRBV7-2 with TRBJ1-4, with D possibly TRBD1 on 6 matching bases. Germline loops: CDR1 SGHTA, CDR2 FQGNSA. The CDR3 runs 15 residues. V lost 4 bases to trimming and J lost 6 bases, with 15 bases between them. CDR3 region: CASSSTGLGDEKLFF. The CDR3 nucleotides are TGTGCCAGCAGCTCTACAGGGTTAGGGGATGAAAAACTGTTTTTT.

V usage is TRBV11-2 and J usage is TRBJ2-3; D tentatively fits TRBD1 or TRBD2 (6 bases each). V shed 5 bases and J shed 2 bases, with 17 bases lying between them. CDR1 and CDR2 from the germline V gene are SGHAT and FQNNGV. The CDR3 runs 16 residues. The CDR3 region is CASSPLGGLFTDTQYF. CDR3 DNA sequence: TGTGCCAGCAGCCCTTTAGGGGGACTTTTCACAGATACGCAGTATTTT.

The J gene is TRBJ1-3, the V gene TRBV4-3; TRBD1 aligns across 7 bases. Losses at the gene ends were 0 bases for V and 2 bases for J; bases not matched to a gene: 10. This CDR3 has 18 amino acids. The germline CDR1 and CDR2 sequences are LGHNA and YSLEER. The CDR3 reads CASSQEWDSVGTGNTIYF. The CDR3 DNA sequence: TGCGCCAGCAGCCAAGAGTGGGACAGCGTGGGGACTGGAAACACCATATATTTT.

The rearrangement uses TRBV7-9 and TRBJ2-5; a possible D gene is TRBD1 (5 bases). The germline V gene encodes CDR1 SEHNR and CDR2 FQNEAQ (reference sequence). V was pared by 1 base and J by 1 base, with 10 bases between. This CDR3 has 15 amino acids. As DNA, the CDR3 is TGTGCCAGCAGCTTAGTCGGACATATCCAAGAGACCCAGTACTTC. Encoded protein: CASSLVGHIQETQYF.

The chain links TRBV4-3 to TRBJ1-1; D unclear. Trimming left V 0 bases short and J 0 bases short, with 11 bases between. In germline, CDR1 is LGHNA, CDR2 YSLEER. This CDR3 is 16 amino acids long. This CDR3 is CASSQDVYSMNTEAFF. The CDR3 DNA reads TGCGCCAGCAGCCAAGACGTGTACAGTATGAACACTGAAGCTTTCTTT.

This clone was recorded only once. J is TRBJ2-3 and V is TRBV30; maybe TRBD2 (5 bases). The V end lost 5 bases, the J end lost 3 bases, and 12 bases lay between the germline ends. The CDR3 covers 13 residues. Germline assignment: CDR1 GTSNPN and CDR2 SVGIG (reference sequence). The CDR3 loop is CAWAPSSTDTQYF. CDR3 bases: TGTGCCTGGGCTCCTAGCAGTACAGATACGCAGTATTTT.

The chain couples TRBV9 to TRBJ2-7, with TRBD2 matching over 11 bases. The CDR3 length is 14 residues. The germline CDR1 and CDR2 sequences are SGDLS and YYNGEE. V shed 4 bases and J 3 bases; nucleotides not matched to a gene: 3. CDR3 in amino acids: CASSTGTSGYEQYF. The DNA of the CDR3 is TGTGCCAGCAGCACCGGGACTAGCGGCTACGAGCAGTACTTC.

The gene calls are TRBV7-2 and TRBJ2-7; tentatively, D is TRBD2 (6 bases). The CDR3 contains 13 residues. V lost 5 bases to trimming and J lost 0 bases, with 8 bases between them. Germline values: CDR1 SGHTA, CDR2 FQGNSA. The DNA for the CDR3 is TGTGCCAGCAGCGTCGGGAGCTCCTACGAGCAGTACTTC. Its protein product is CASSVGSSYEQYF.

This clone has more than one count but fewer than ten. The chain employs TRBV7-8 and TRBJ1-6, with D possibly TRBD1 on 6 matching bases. Germline CDR1 SGHVS, CDR2 FQNEAQ. The CDR3 length is 17 residues. The germline V and J ends were trimmed by 1 base and 10 bases, with 20 bases remaining between them. In DNA form, the CDR3 reads TGTGCCAGCAGCTTAGGCGGTTTGGGGGCGCTTGGATCACCCCTCCACTTT. Translation gives CASSLGGLGALGSPLHF.